In this sample, the clone carrying this T cell receptor beta chain turned up many times. Its antigen is not known. The authors amplified TCR beta CDR3 from genomic DNA using two-round multiplex PCR. Round one of PCR was performed, and it used primers specific to each TRBV and TRBJ gene. Each CDR3 protein is one row after TCRdb ran MiXCR on the multiplex PCR reads. The sample gives more than 30,000 distinct CDR3 sequences, roughly two fifths of which show up once; 15% is in the top ten. These data are taken from a study of prognosis after radiotherapy for stage I lung cancer. Study overall: The study enrolled approximately twelve men and five or six women as patients, aged roughly 50 to 95 with a median of 74.5 years.

The V segment lost 6 bases and the J segment 0 bases; nucleotides outside the gene matches: 3. Germline CDR1 reads LNHDA; CDR2 reads SQIVND (reference sequence). The CDR3 totals 15 residues. General study findings and limits: After stereotactic body radiation therapy, unique TCR clone counts dropped from a median of about 9,700 to 6,500. There was no determination made of whether the expanded TCR clones were tumor-specific.

Sample collection consisted of around 5.4 milliliters of peripheral blood drawn at each of two time points. Source: PBMCs, taken before or after stereotactic body radiation therapy (not recorded which). The receptor comes from a donor aged 50 or older with non-small cell lung cancer. V gene TRBV19 combines with J gene TRBJ2-7; 12 bases align to TRBD2. The DNA for the CDR3 is TGTGCCAGTAGGGCTAGCGGGAGGGACTCCTACGAGCAGTACTTC. Translating it yields CASRASGRDSYEQYF.